Below, 5 T cell receptor beta chains from the same sample are listed, as sequenced in a study of regulatory T cells in long-lasting Graves disease. Time point indicated: newly diagnosed GD, antithyroid drugs for less than 3 months. Isolated PBMC RNA provided the starting material for the TCR library. iRepertoire HTBI primers and Arm-PCR of CDR3 regions built TCR beta libraries. In TCRdb, the multiplex PCR reads were re-called with MiXCR into one record per CDR3 protein. The sample shows some 450,000 distinct CDR3 sequences, roughly 17% of them seen only once. These data were also filed under a second study, of T cells in Graves' hyperthyroidism and ophthalmopathy.

The sample consisted of peripheral blood mononuclear cells (PBMCs), taken at new diagnosis, from a patient treated with antithyroid drugs. The origin of the receptors is a woman aged 25 to 39 with Graves disease.

V is TRBV7-9 and J is TRBJ1-6; D uncertain. Trimming took off 4 bases at V and 7 bases at J, with 11 bases between the two ends. The CDR3 spans 14 residues. Germline V CDR1 and CDR2: SEHNR, FQNEAQ (reference sequence). The CDR3 sequence is CASSSTFRNSPLHF. Here the CDR3 DNA reads TGTGCCAGCAGCTCCACTTTTAGAAATTCACCCCTCCACTTT.

This clonotype was counted many times. This chain joins TRBV9 and TRBJ2-7; 10 bases fit TRBD2. Germline V gene sequence: CDR1 SGDLS, CDR2 YYNGEE. The CDR3 contains 15 residues. V trimming: 4 bases; J trimming: 4 bases; junction bases outside the gene matches: 8. The CDR3: CASSPTAGGTYEQYF. The CDR3 DNA sequence: TGTGCCAGCAGCCCGACAGCGGGAGGGACATACGAGCAGTACTTC.

This clonotype was detected many times. V and J are TRBV4-1 and TRBJ1-1; possible D gene TRBD1, 5 bases. Germline V gene lookup returns CDR1 MGHRA and CDR2 YSYEKL. This CDR3 has 14 residues. V gave up 2 bases and J gave up 5 bases, with 12 bases separating them. This chain's CDR3 is CASSQPGSRTEAFF. The CDR3 DNA reads TGCGCCAGCAGCCAACCAGGGAGTCGGACTGAAGCTTTCTTT.

The rearrangement links TRBV3-1 to TRBJ2-5, with D perhaps matching TRBD1 or TRBD2 (5 bases each). Trimming shortened V by 1 base and J by 5 bases, and 17 bases separated the two germline ends. The CDR3 consists of 16 residues. The germline V gene encodes CDR1 LGHDT and CDR2 YNNKEL (reference sequence). CDR3 sequence reads: CASSQAGPKLEETQYF. The CDR3 DNA sequence: TGTGCCAGCAGCCAAGCGGGACCAAAATTGGAGGAGACCCAGTACTTC.

The genes are TRBV28 and TRBJ2-7; TRBD2 matches at 7 bases. Trimming cost V 6 bases and J 7 bases; bases outside gene matches: 15. CDR1 MDHEN and CDR2 SYDVKM come from the germline V gene. The CDR3 contains 15 residues. CDR3 protein: CASSVRWEGPREQYF. As DNA, the CDR3 is TGTGCCAGCAGCGTGAGGTGGGAGGGCCCTCGAGAGCAGTACTTC.